Listed below are T cell receptor beta chains from one sample, sequenced in a study of blood T cell repertoires in COVID-19. TCRdb's table, derived via immunoSEQ multiplex PCR, lists solely in-frame clones and lacks some. The sample records about 100,000 clones, roughly 90% being singletons. Sequencing was done on a sample of peripheral blood. Every receptor here comes from a man aged 60 to 69 with acute or convalescent COVID-19. CDR3s include the opening cysteine and the closing phenylalanine or tryptophan. D genes are given only for firm matches. The size field is filled for only some rows; it gives once, few, many or a size class.

j_gene	abundance	v_gene	d_gene	CDR3aa	CDR3nt
TRBJ1-3	few	TRBV28	.	CASSFLSQGVSGNTIYF	TGTGCCAGCAGTTTCCTTTCACAGGGAGTCTCTGGAAACACCATATATTTT
TRBJ1-2	once	TRBV5-4	TRBD1	CASSSSASGTGVNTF	TGTGCCAGCAGCTCGTCGGCCTCCGGGACAGGGGTTAACACCTTC
TRBJ1-6	.	TRBV30	.	CAWSPLDRRLGSPLHF	TGTGCCTGGAGTCCGCTTGACAGGCGCTTGGGATCACCCCTCCACTTT
TRBJ1-4	.	TRBV19	.	CASSIDSTTNEKLFF	TGTGCCAGTAGTATCGACAGTACAACTAATGAAAAACTGTTTTTT
TRBJ2-3	.	TRBV28	TRBD1	CASSPPGQITDTQYF	TGTGCCAGCAGCCCCCCGGGACAGATCACAGATACGCAGTATTTT
TRBJ2-3	.	TRBV20-1	.	CSASVRVSTDTQYF	TGCAGTGCTAGTGTGCGGGTCAGCACAGATACGCAGTATTTT
TRBJ1-5	once	TRBV12-3/TRBV12-4	.	CASSLNGNQPQHF	TGTGCCAGCAGTTTAAACGGGAATCAGCCCCAGCATTTT
TRBJ2-1	.	TRBV6-1	TRBD1	CASSEGRGTYNEQFF	TGTGCCAGCAGTGAAGGCAGGGGGACCTACAATGAGCAGTTCTTC
TRBJ1-1	.	TRBV6-2/TRBV6-3	.	CASSNAGVYTEAFF	TGTGCCAGCAGTAATGCAGGGGTCTACACTGAAGCTTTCTTT
TRBJ1-5	once	TRBV6-6	.	CASRRGNNQPQHF	TGTGCCTCCAGGAGGGGTAACAATCAGCCCCAGCATTTT
TRBJ1-2	once	TRBV5-4	.	CASSFAGDYGYTF	TGTGCCAGCAGCTTCGCAGGTGACTATGGCTACACCTTC
TRBJ1-4	.	TRBV7-2	.	CASSPTVTNEKLFF	TGTGCCAGCAGCCCGACAGTAACTAATGAAAAACTGTTTTTT
TRBJ2-1	.	TRBV7-3	.	CASSFRGSVYNEQFF	TGTGCCAGCAGCTTCAGAGGGAGTGTGTACAATGAGCAGTTCTTC
TRBJ2-7	.	TRBV27	TRBD1	CASSTYRDREYEQYF	TGTGCCAGCAGTACATACCGGGACAGGGAATACGAGCAGTACTTC
TRBJ2-1	.	TRBV2	.	CASSEQGIKQFF	TGTGCCAGCAGTGAACAGGGCATTAAGCAGTTCTTC
TRBJ2-5	.	TRBV30	TRBD2	CAWSVLSSGYGPWTQYF	TGTGCCTGGAGTGTACTGAGTAGCGGGTATGGGCCGTGGACCCAGTACTTC
TRBJ1-1	.	TRBV13	.	CASSLRGANTEAFF	TGTGCCAGCAGCTTACGTGGGGCGAACACTGAAGCTTTCTTT
TRBJ1-2	.	TRBV10-2	.	CASRLTANYGYTF	TGCGCCAGCAGACTGACAGCTAACTATGGCTACACCTTC
TRBJ2-1	.	TRBV9	TRBD1	CASSLGQGAWDEQFF	TGTGCCAGCAGCCTGGGACAGGGGGCATGGGATGAGCAGTTCTTC
TRBJ1-3	.	TRBV2	.	CASKRGGNTIYF	TGTGCCAGCAAACGGGGGGGAAACACCATATATTTT
TRBJ1-1	.	TRBV11-2	.	CASSLKRNTEAFF	TGTGCCAGCAGCTTAAAGAGGAACACTGAAGCTTTCTTT
TRBJ2-1	.	TRBV13	.	CASSLLHEQFF	TGTGCCAGCAGCTTACTTCATGAGCAGTTCTTC
TRBJ2-1	.	TRBV11-2	.	CASSPDLVYNEQFF	TGTGCCAGCAGCCCCGACTTGGTCTACAATGAGCAGTTCTTC
TRBJ2-3	once	TRBV30	.	CAWSWRGGADTQYF	TGTGCCTGGAGTTGGAGAGGCGGGGCAGATACGCAGTATTTT
TRBJ2-1	once	TRBV28	TRBD1	CAIRGQSYNEQFF	TGTGCCATCAGGGGACAGAGCTACAATGAGCAGTTCTTC
TRBJ2-1	.	TRBV13	TRBD1	CASRLITGENEQFF	TGTGCCAGCAGACTGATCACAGGGGAGAATGAGCAGTTCTTC
TRBJ1-2	.	TRBV5-1	TRBD1	CASSVTGSPLSYTF	TGCGCCAGCAGCGTGACAGGGTCCCCGCTAAGCTACACCTTC
TRBJ1-1	few	TRBV30	TRBD1	CAWSQGAAEAFF	TGTGCCTGGAGTCAGGGGGCCGCTGAAGCTTTCTTT
TRBJ1-2	.	TRBV24-1	.	CATSDPTQGGDYGYTF	TGTGCCACCAGTGATCCAACACAGGGAGGGGACTATGGCTACACCTTC
TRBJ2-5	.	TRBV18	TRBD2	CASSPSASGLAGEGGRETQYF	TGTGCCAGCTCACCGTCCGCGTCAGGACTAGCGGGAGAGGGGGGACGAGAGACCCAGTACTTC